A selection of T cell receptor beta chains follows, all from one sample in a study of T-cell reconstitution after alpha-beta-depleted transplantation in children. One entry per CDR3 protein, called by TCRdb with MiXCR from the PCR reads. This table holds about 500,000 distinct CDR3 sequences, 32% found once. The sequencing used PBMCs from the stem cell graft donor, collected from the stem cell graft. Every receptor here comes from a human donor who donated a stem cell graft to a child with aplastic anemia. Both conserved end residues are part of each CDR3. The order of the fields is clone size, D gene, V gene, J gene, CDR3 DNA, CDR3 protein. D genes are given only for firm matches. The listing skips clone size in some rows; elsewhere it reads once, few, many or a size class.

NA	TRBD1	TRBV29-1	TRBJ1-6	TGCAGCGGGGACAGGGGGCCTTCTAGTAATTCACCCCTCCACTTT	CSGDRGPSSNSPLHF
NA	NA	TRBV27	TRBJ2-5	TGTGCCAGCAGTTCATATGGGGAGACCCAGTACTTC	CASSSYGETQYF
NA	TRBD1	TRBV6-2/TRBV6-3	TRBJ1-2	TGTGCCAGCAGTTCGGGACAGGGGGCGCATTACGGCTACACCTTC	CASSSGQGAHYGYTF
NA	NA	TRBV7-2	TRBJ1-3	TGTGCCAGCAGCTTAAGAGGGTCGGGGGCTGGAAACACCATATATTTT	CASSLRGSGAGNTIYF
NA	NA	TRBV18	TRBJ1-4	TGTGCCAGCTCACCACCTGACGGGCTGGGTGAAAAACTGTTTTTT	CASSPPDGLGEKLFF
NA	NA	TRBV12-5	TRBJ1-2	TGTGCTAGTGGCTCGGAGGTTTTTAACTATGGCTACACCTTC	CASGSEVFNYGYTF
NA	NA	TRBV5-1	TRBJ2-7	TGCGCCAGCAGCTCGGGAGGGACAGGCCCCTACCGCGAGCAGTACTTC	CASSSGGTGPYREQYF
NA	NA	TRBV5-6	TRBJ2-1	TGTGCCAGCAGCTTCGGGACTGATGAGCAGTTCTTC	CASSFGTDEQFF
many	NA	TRBV12-3/TRBV12-4	TRBJ2-1	TGTGCCAGCAGCACTGGTAGGGATGAGCAGTTCTTC	CASSTGRDEQFF
NA	TRBD1	TRBV12-3/TRBV12-4	TRBJ1-6	TGTGCCAGCAGTTTGTCAGGGGGCGGTTCACCCCTCCACTTT	CASSLSGGGSPLHF
NA	NA	TRBV10-3	TRBJ1-5	TGTGCCATCAGTGATAATGGGGACTCCCCCACTCAGCCCCAGCATTTT	CAISDNGDSPTQPQHF
NA	TRBD1	TRBV5-1	TRBJ1-1	TGCGCCAGCAGACAAGACAGGGACACTGAAGCTTTCTTT	CASRQDRDTEAFF
many	TRBD2	TRBV20-1	TRBJ2-5	TGCAGTGCTAGAGATGGCGAGGGACTAGCGGGAGTGGAGACCCAGTACTTC	CSARDGEGLAGVETQYF
NA	TRBD2	TRBV7-2	TRBJ2-1	TGTGCCAGCACCCAGGTAGCGGGAGGGGGGGAGCAGTTCTTC	CASTQVAGGGEQFF
once	TRBD1	TRBV18	TRBJ1-3	TGTGCCAGCTCGGGGCCAGGGACAGTCTCTGGAAACACCATATATTTT	CASSGPGTVSGNTIYF
few	NA	TRBV19	TRBJ1-1	TGTGCCAGTAGAGCAGGACAGAAAATGAACACTGAAGCTTTCTTT	CASRAGQKMNTEAFF
NA	NA	TRBV5-4	TRBJ2-7	TGTGCCAGCAGCTTGGCCTCCACAGGCGGCTACGAGCAGTACTTC	CASSLASTGGYEQYF
NA	NA	TRBV5-6	TRBJ2-1	TGTGCCAGCAGCGGACCTTTATACGGTGGGCAGTTCTTC	CASSGPLYGGQFF
few	NA	TRBV15	TRBJ2-1	TGTGCCACCAGCAGAGATGGGCTTGGGGCGGGGTACAATGAGCAGTTCTTC	CATSRDGLGAGYNEQFF
NA	TRBD1	TRBV19	TRBJ1-1	TGTGCCACCCGAGAGGGACAGGTTGAAACTGAAGCTTTCTTT	CATREGQVETEAFF
few	NA	TRBV2	TRBJ1-1	TGTGCCTCTAGAGTGGGGGTCATGAACACTGAAGCTTTCTTT	CASRVGVMNTEAFF
many	TRBD2	TRBV20-1	TRBJ2-3	TGCAGTGCTAGTAGGCTAGCGGTTAGCACAGATACGCAGTATTTT	CSASRLAVSTDTQYF
NA	NA	TRBV4-2	TRBJ2-7	TGTGCCAGCAGCCAAGGAAGGACAGTGACTTACGAGCAGTACTTC	CASSQGRTVTYEQYF
NA	NA	TRBV6-2/TRBV6-3	TRBJ2-5	TGTGCCAGCAGTTACTACTCGGCAGCCAAAGAGACCCAGTACTTC	CASSYYSAAKETQYF
few	TRBD2	TRBV28	TRBJ2-1	TGTGCCAGCAGTTTAAGCGGGGGGCGGAAATACAATGAGCAGTTCTTC	CASSLSGGRKYNEQFF
NA	TRBD2	TRBV10-3	TRBJ2-1	TGTGCCGCGTCCGGGACTAGCGGGGACAATGAGCAGTTCTTC	CAASGTSGDNEQFF
NA	NA	TRBV20-1	TRBJ1-5	TGCAGTGCTAGAGCCTGGGGGGCTAGCAATCAGCCCCAGCATTTT	CSARAWGASNQPQHF
NA	NA	TRBV20-1	TRBJ2-3	TGCAGTAGTCCACCGCGGGCGCCTAGCACAGATACGCAGTATTTT	CSSPPRAPSTDTQYF
many	TRBD1	TRBV6-2/TRBV6-3	TRBJ2-1	TGTGCCAGCAGGTTGGGACAGGGGTACAATGAGCAGTTCTTC	CASRLGQGYNEQFF
NA	NA	TRBV5-1	TRBJ2-6	TGCGCCAGCAGCTATAATGGTGGAGGGGCCAACGGCCTGACTTTC	CASSYNGGGANGLTF
few	NA	TRBV6-2/TRBV6-3	TRBJ2-1	TGTGCCAGCATTAACACAGGACCCTCCTACAATGAGCAGTTCTTC	CASINTGPSYNEQFF
NA	TRBD1	TRBV30	TRBJ2-1	TGTGCCTGGACCCTCCGACAGGGGTTTACCAATGAGCAGTTCTTC	CAWTLRQGFTNEQFF
few	NA	TRBV27	TRBJ1-5	TGTGCCAGCAGAGAATGGGGGAGGAGCAATCAGCCCCAGCATTTT	CASREWGRSNQPQHF
NA	TRBD1	TRBV7-6	TRBJ1-4	TGTGCCAGCAGCTCCCTAGGTCAGGGGGCCACTAATGAAAAACTGTTTTTT	CASSSLGQGATNEKLFF
few	TRBD2	TRBV10-3	TRBJ2-1	TGTGCCATCAGTGACCGACTAGCGGGAGTCGGGAATGAGCAGTTCTTC	CAISDRLAGVGNEQFF
NA	TRBD2	TRBV27	TRBJ2-2	TGTGCCAGCAGTTTAACGCGTCGGGGGGACACCGGGGAGCTGTTTTTT	CASSLTRRGDTGELFF
few	NA	TRBV6-1	TRBJ2-5	TGTGCCAGCAGCGTCCTTCGGGACACACAAGAGACCCAGTACTTC	CASSVLRDTQETQYF
NA	NA	TRBV7-9	TRBJ1-5	TGTGCCAGCAGCTCGGAGGGGGGGCTTAGCAATCAGCCCCAGCATTTT	CASSSEGGLSNQPQHF
few	TRBD1	TRBV6-1	TRBJ1-2	TGTGCCAGCAGTCAACGGGACAGGAACTATGGCTACACCTTC	CASSQRDRNYGYTF
few	TRBD1	TRBV7-2	TRBJ2-5	TGTGCCAGCAGCTCCCGGACAGGGGAAGAGACCCAGTACTTC	CASSSRTGEETQYF
NA	NA	TRBV5-4	TRBJ2-2	TGTGCCAGCAGCTTGAAAGGGGAGTCCACCGGGGAGCTGTTTTTT	CASSLKGESTGELFF